Listed below are T cell receptor beta chains from one sample, sequenced in a study of cytomegalovirus exposure and HLA in healthy donors. Clones were sequenced by immunoSEQ multiplex PCR, and TCRdb holds only the in-frame ones, with some missing. Among over 150,000 clones listed, around 80% were seen once. Sequencing input: PBMCs. These receptors were taken from a woman aged 45 to 65 in good health and CMV-seropositive. CDR3s include the opening cysteine and the closing phenylalanine or tryptophan. Fields, in order: clone size, D gene, V gene, J gene, CDR3 DNA, CDR3 protein. D genes are given only for firm matches. A row's size may be missing; if present it is once, few, many or a size class.

size: -; D: -; V: TRBV18; J: TRBJ2-5; DNA: TGTGCCAGCTCACCCTCCGGGATCGAGGAGACCCAGTACTTC; CDR3: CASSPSGIEETQYF
size: -; D: TRBD1; V: TRBV7-8; J: TRBJ1-2; DNA: TGTGCCAGCAGCTACCTTCCGGGACAGCTCTCGCGTGGCTACACCTTC; CDR3: CASSYLPGQLSRGYTF
size: few; D: -; V: TRBV7-9; J: TRBJ2-2; DNA: TGTTCCAGCAGCTTAGGCTCTACCACCGGGGAGCTGTTTTTT; CDR3: CSSSLGSTTGELFF
size: few; D: TRBD1; V: TRBV15; J: TRBJ2-7; DNA: TGTGCCACCAGCAGAGCATCAGGGGGCGCCGAGCAGTACTTC; CDR3: CATSRASGGAEQYF
size: -; D: TRBD1; V: TRBV6-1; J: TRBJ2-1; DNA: TGTGCCAGCAGCCAAGGACAGGGATTACAAAATGAGCAGTTCTTC; CDR3: CASSQGQGLQNEQFF
size: -; D: TRBD2; V: TRBV29-1; J: TRBJ2-3; DNA: TGCAGCGTAAGGTGGCTAGCGGATATCACAGATACGCAGTATTTT; CDR3: CSVRWLADITDTQYF
size: -; D: -; V: TRBV18; J: TRBJ1-4; DNA: TGTGCCAGCTCACTGGGAGGAGCAAACGAGGGGGAAAAACTGTTTTTT; CDR3: CASSLGGANEGEKLFF
size: once; D: TRBD1; V: TRBV7-2; J: TRBJ1-5; DNA: TGTGCCAGCAGTGACAGGGGGCTTGGAGGTCAGCCCCAGCATTTT; CDR3: CASSDRGLGGQPQHF
size: -; D: TRBD2; V: TRBV9; J: TRBJ2-7; DNA: TGTGCCAGCAGCGTGGGCCGGGGGAGGGGCGAGCAGTACTTC; CDR3: CASSVGRGRGEQYF
size: -; D: -; V: TRBV30; J: TRBJ2-5; DNA: TGTGCCTGGGCTACAGGGACCGTAAAGACCCAGTACTTC; CDR3: CAWATGTVKTQYF
size: -; D: TRBD1; V: TRBV6-6; J: TRBJ2-7; DNA: TGTGCCAGCAGCGCGGCTGAACAGGGGATCGACGAGCAGTACTTC; CDR3: CASSAAEQGIDEQYF
size: -; D: -; V: TRBV11-2; J: TRBJ2-2; DNA: TGTGCCAGCAGCCCAGGAAGGACCGGGGAGCTGTTTTTT; CDR3: CASSPGRTGELFF
size: once; D: -; V: TRBV21-1; J: TRBJ2-2; DNA: TGTGCCAGCAGCAAAGATCAGGGCACCGGGGAGCTGTTTTTT; CDR3: CASSKDQGTGELFF
size: -; D: TRBD1; V: TRBV5-1; J: TRBJ2-2; DNA: TGCGCCAGCAGCTGGACAGGGGGGGCCGGGGAGCTGTTTTTT; CDR3: CASSWTGGAGELFF
size: -; D: -; V: TRBV5-4; J: TRBJ1-3; DNA: TGTGCCAGCAGCTTAGAGGGCGACTACTCTGGAAACACCATATATTTT; CDR3: CASSLEGDYSGNTIYF
size: -; D: TRBD1; V: TRBV11-3; J: TRBJ1-1; DNA: TGTGCCAGCAGTAAGACCGGGACAGCCTTTGAAGCTTTCTTT; CDR3: CASSKTGTAFEAFF